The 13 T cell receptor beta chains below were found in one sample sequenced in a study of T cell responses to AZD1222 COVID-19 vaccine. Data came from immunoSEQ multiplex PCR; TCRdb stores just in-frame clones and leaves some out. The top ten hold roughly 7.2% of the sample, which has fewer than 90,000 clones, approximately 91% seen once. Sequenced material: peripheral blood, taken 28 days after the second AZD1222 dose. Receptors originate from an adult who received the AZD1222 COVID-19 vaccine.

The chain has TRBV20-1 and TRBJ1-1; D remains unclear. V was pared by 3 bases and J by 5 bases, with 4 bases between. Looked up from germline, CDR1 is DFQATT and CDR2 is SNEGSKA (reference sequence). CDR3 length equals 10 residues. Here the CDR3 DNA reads TGCAGTGCTAGGTGGACTGAAGCTTTCTTT. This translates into CSARWTEAFF.

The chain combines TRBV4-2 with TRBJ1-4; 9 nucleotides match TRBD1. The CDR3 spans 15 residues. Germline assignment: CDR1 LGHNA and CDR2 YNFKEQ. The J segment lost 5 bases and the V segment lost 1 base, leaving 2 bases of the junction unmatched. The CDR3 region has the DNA TGTGCCAGCAGCCAAGTAGGGACAGGGAATGAAAAACTGTTTTTT. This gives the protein CASSQVGTGNEKLFF.

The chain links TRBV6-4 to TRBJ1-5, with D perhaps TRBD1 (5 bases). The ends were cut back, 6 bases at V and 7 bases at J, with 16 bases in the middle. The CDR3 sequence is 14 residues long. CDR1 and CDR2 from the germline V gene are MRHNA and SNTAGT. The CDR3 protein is CASREQVYKQPQHF. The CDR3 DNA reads TGTGCCAGCAGGGAACAGGTTTACAAACAGCCCCAGCATTTT.

CDR3 sequence (DNA): TGTGCCAGCAGTTTTATCGGGACCCCAGAAGGCTACACCTTC. Translation gives CASSFIGTPEGYTF. The chain carries TRBV28 and TRBJ1-2, with D tentatively TRBD1 (5 bases). This CDR3 has 14 amino acids. V was cut by 3 bases and J by 8 bases, with 16 bases left in between. The germline V gene encodes CDR1 MDHEN and CDR2 SYDVKM.

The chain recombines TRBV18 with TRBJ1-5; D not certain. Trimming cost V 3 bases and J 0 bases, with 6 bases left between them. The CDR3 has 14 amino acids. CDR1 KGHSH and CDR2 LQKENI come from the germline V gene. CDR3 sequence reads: CASSPQPSNQPQHF. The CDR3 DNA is TGTGCCAGCTCACCCCAGCCTAGCAATCAGCCCCAGCATTTT. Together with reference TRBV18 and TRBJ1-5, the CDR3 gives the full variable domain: NAGVMQNPRHLVRRRGQEARLRCSPMKGHSHVYWYRQLPEEGLKFMVYLQKENIIDESGMPKERFSAEFPKEGPSILRIQQVVRGDSAAYFCASSPQPSNQPQHFGDGTRLSIL.

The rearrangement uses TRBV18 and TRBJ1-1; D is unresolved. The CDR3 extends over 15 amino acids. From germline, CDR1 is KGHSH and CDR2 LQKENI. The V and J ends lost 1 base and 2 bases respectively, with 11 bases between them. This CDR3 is CASSPLGSDNTEAFF. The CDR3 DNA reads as TGTGCCAGCTCACCACTAGGCAGCGATAACACTGAAGCTTTCTTT. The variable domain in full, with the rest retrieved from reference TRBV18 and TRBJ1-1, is NAGVMQNPRHLVRRRGQEARLRCSPMKGHSHVYWYRQLPEEGLKFMVYLQKENIIDESGMPKERFSAEFPKEGPSILRIQQVVRGDSAAYFCASSPLGSDNTEAFFGQGTRLTVV.

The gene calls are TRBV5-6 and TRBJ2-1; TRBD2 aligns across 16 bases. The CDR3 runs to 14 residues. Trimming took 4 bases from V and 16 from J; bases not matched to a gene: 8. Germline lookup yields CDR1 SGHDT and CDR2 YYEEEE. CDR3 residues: CASSPPGLAGGRFF. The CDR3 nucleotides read TGTGCCAGCAGCCCGCCGGGACTAGCGGGAGGGCGATTCTTC.

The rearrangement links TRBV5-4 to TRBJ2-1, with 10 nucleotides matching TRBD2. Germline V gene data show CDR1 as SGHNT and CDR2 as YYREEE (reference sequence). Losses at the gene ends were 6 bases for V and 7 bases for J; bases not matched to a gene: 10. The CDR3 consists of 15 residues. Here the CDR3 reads CASKIPGLARNEQFF. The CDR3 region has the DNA TGTGCCAGCAAGATACCGGGACTAGCGAGGAATGAGCAGTTCTTC.

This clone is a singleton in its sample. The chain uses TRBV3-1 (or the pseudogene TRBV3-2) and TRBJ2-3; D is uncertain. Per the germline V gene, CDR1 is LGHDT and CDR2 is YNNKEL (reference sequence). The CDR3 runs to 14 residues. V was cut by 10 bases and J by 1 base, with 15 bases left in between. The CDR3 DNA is TGTGCCACCACGGAACAAGCACGCACAGATACGCAGTATTTT. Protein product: CATTEQARTDTQYF.

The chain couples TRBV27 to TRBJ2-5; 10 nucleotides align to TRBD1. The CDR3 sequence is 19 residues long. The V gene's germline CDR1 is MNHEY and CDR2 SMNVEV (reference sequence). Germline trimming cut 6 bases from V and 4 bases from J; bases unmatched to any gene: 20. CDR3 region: CASSSTGTGAAQNGETQYF. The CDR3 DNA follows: TGTGCCAGCAGCTCAACCGGGACAGGGGCCGCACAGAATGGAGAGACCCAGTACTTC.

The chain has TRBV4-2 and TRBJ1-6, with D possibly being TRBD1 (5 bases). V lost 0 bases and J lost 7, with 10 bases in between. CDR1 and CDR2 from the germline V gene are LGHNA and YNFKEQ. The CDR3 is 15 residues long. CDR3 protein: CASSQEQDGNSPLHF. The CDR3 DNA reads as TGTGCCAGCAGCCAAGAACAGGACGGAAATTCACCCCTCCACTTT.

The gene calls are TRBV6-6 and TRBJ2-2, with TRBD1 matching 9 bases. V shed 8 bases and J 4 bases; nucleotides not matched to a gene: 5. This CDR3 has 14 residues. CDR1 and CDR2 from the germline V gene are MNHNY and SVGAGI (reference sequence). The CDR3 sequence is CASRTGVSTGELFF. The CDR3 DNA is TGTGCCAGCCGGACAGGGGTGAGCACCGGGGAGCTGTTTTTT.

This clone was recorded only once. The CDR3 DNA reads TGTGCCAGCAGTCCAGGTTTAGGTGAAAAACTGTTTTTT. Amino acids: CASSPGLGEKLFF. The V call is TRBV12-3 or TRBV12-4, the J call TRBJ1-4, with unresolved D. V was shortened by 5 bases and J by 7 bases, with 11 bases between the two germline ends. The CDR3 runs 13 residues.